The 28 T cell receptor beta chains reported below all come from one sample, sequenced in a study of T cells in localized non-small cell lung cancer. Clones were sequenced by immunoSEQ multiplex PCR, and TCRdb holds only the in-frame ones, with some missing. The table records about 33,000 clones, approximately 87% of them present only once. The sample consisted of peripheral blood, taken before any cancer treatment. These receptors were obtained from a man between 40 and 69 years old with stage I lung adenocarcinoma.

V and J are TRBV7-6 and TRBJ1-2, with 7 bases matching TRBD1. The CDR3 is 13 residues long. Trimming removed 5 bases from V and 5 bases from J; junction bases left unmatched: 5. CDR1 is SGHVS and CDR2 is FNYEAQ in the germline V gene. This CDR3 reads CASSAGQLYGYTF. In DNA, the CDR3 is TGTGCCAGCAGCGCGGGACAGCTATATGGCTACACCTTC.

V usage is TRBV5-8 and J usage is TRBJ2-3; TRBD1 aligns across 9 bases. V gave up 4 bases and J gave up 5 bases; unmatched junction bases: 5. Looked up from germline, CDR1 is SGHTS and CDR2 is YDEGEE. The CDR3 is made up of 14 amino acids. CDR3 amino acids: CASSADRGVDTQYF. The CDR3 region has the DNA TGTGCCAGCAGCGCGGACAGGGGCGTAGATACGCAGTATTTT.

This chain joins TRBV5-4 and TRBJ1-2; D gene unclear. The CDR3 contains 14 residues. V was trimmed by 1 base and J by 4 bases, leaving 11 bases between them. Germline V lookup: CDR1 SGHNT, CDR2 YYREEE (reference sequence). CDR3 DNA: TGTGCCAGCAGCTTGAATGGGGAGCCCTATGGCTACACCTTC. Translation: CASSLNGEPYGYTF.

V gene TRBV5-8 combines with J gene TRBJ2-6; D might be TRBD1 (5 bases). CDR3 length equals 20 residues. Trimming shortened V by 4 bases and J by 3 bases, and 26 bases separated the two germline ends. Germline lookup yields CDR1 SGHTS and CDR2 YDEGEE. As DNA, the CDR3 is TGTGCCAGCAGCACCTATAGTAGACAGTTACTGCTATTTGGGGCCAACGTCCTGACTTTC. Amino acid sequence: CASSTYSRQLLLFGANVLTF. Combining the CDR3 with reference TRBV5-8 and TRBJ2-6 gives the whole variable domain EAGVTQSPTHLIKTRGQQATLRCSPISGHTSVYWYQQALGLGLQFLLWYDEGEERNRGNFPPRFSGRQFPNYSSELNVNALELEDSALYLCASSTYSRQLLLFGANVLTFGAGSRLTVL.

The CDR3 DNA follows: TGTGCCAGCAGCCCCCTCTACGAGCAGTACTTC. Amino acids: CASSPLYEQYF. The chain is built from TRBV11-2 and TRBJ2-7; D is unresolved. Trimming pared 5 bases from V and 3 bases from J, leaving 5 bases between. The CDR3 extends over 11 amino acids. From germline, CDR1 is SGHAT and CDR2 FQNNGV.

This clone was picked up one time. The chain combines TRBV15 with TRBJ1-4; D is unresolved. CDR1 and CDR2 (germline): LNHNV, YYDKDF (reference sequence). This CDR3 has 16 residues. Trimming left V 0 bases short and J 0 bases short, with 8 bases between. The CDR3 DNA reads as TGTGCCACCAGCAGAGATCCCCCTACAACTAATGAAAAACTGTTTTTT. It encodes CATSRDPPTTNEKLFF.

This clone was found once. The genes are TRBV5-8 and TRBJ2-1; tentatively, D is TRBD1 (6 bases). The CDR3 consists of 13 residues. The germline CDR1 and CDR2 sequences are SGHTS and YDEGEE. V was shortened by 4 bases and J by 5 bases, with 10 bases between the two germline ends. Here the CDR3 reads CASSDWTDNEQFF. In nucleotides, the CDR3 is TGTGCCAGCAGCGATTGGACAGACAATGAGCAGTTCTTC.

For this clone: This specimen includes other DNA sequences encoding the same CDR3. The rearrangement links TRBV5-1 to TRBJ1-6; D is undetermined. V was clipped by 7 bases and J by 5 bases, with 10 bases between them. Germline loops: CDR1 SGHRS, CDR2 YFSETQ. The CDR3 sequence is 13 residues long. The CDR3 loop is CASRQTDNSPLHF. For the CDR3, the DNA is TGCGCCAGCCGGCAGACCGATAATTCACCCCTCCACTTT.

The chain joins TRBV6-1 to TRBJ1-2; 7 bases are a match to TRBD1. This CDR3 contains 14 residues. Trimming at V came to 6 bases and at J to 1 base, leaving 5 bases not matched to a gene. In germline, CDR1 is MNHNS, CDR2 SASEGT. CDR3 sequence: CASRNQGDNYGYTF. Here the CDR3 DNA reads TGTGCCAGCAGGAACCAGGGGGATAACTATGGCTACACCTTC.

J is TRBJ2-2 and V is TRBV6-6; 7 bases align to TRBD1. J lost 0 bases, V lost 5 bases, and 3 bases had no gene match. Looked up from germline, CDR1 is MNHNY and CDR2 is SVGAGI (reference sequence). This CDR3 contains 15 residues. CDR3 sequence reads: CASSVQGTNTGELFF. For the CDR3, the DNA is TGTGCCAGCAGTGTACAGGGGACGAACACCGGGGAGCTGTTTTTT.

The chain recombines TRBV29-1 with TRBJ1-2; 10 nucleotides line up with TRBD1. Germline CDR1 SQVTM, CDR2 ANQGSEA. V lost 7 bases and J lost 4; bases outside the gene matches: 6. CDR3 length: 13 residues. The CDR3 coding sequence is TGCAGCGCCGGGACAGGGGCGGGCTATGGCTACACCTTC. The encoded protein is CSAGTGAGYGYTF.

V gene TRBV6-5 combines with J gene TRBJ1-2; tentative D call: TRBD1 (6 bases). Per germline, CDR1 MNHEY and CDR2 SVGAGI. The V end lost 6 bases, the J end lost 8 bases, and 16 bases lay between the germline ends. The CDR3 sequence is 13 residues long. CDR3 DNA sequence: TGTGCCAGCAGAGCTCCGGGACAAAACGGCTACACCTTC. Encoded protein: CASRAPGQNGYTF.

This chain uses TRBV30 with TRBJ1-4; D not resolved. V gave up 5 bases and J gave up 0 bases, with 13 bases separating them. Per the germline V gene, CDR1 is GTSNPN and CDR2 is SVGIG (reference sequence). The CDR3 spans 15 residues. The CDR3 loop reads CAWVGRAATNEKLFF. Here the CDR3 DNA reads TGTGCCTGGGTCGGGCGGGCTGCAACTAATGAAAAACTGTTTTTT.

A few counts support this clone. The V gene is TRBV19, the J gene TRBJ2-7; no definite D call. The CDR3 totals 16 residues. Germline V gives CDR1 LNHDA, CDR2 SQIVND (reference sequence). V was trimmed by 5 bases and J by 0 bases, leaving 17 bases between them. This CDR3 is CASSPQRTVSSYEQYF. The CDR3 nucleotides are TGTGCCAGTAGTCCCCAACGGACGGTAAGCTCCTACGAGCAGTACTTC.

The chain links TRBV5-1 to TRBJ2-1; no definite D call. V lost 3 bases, J lost 10 bases, and 11 bases lay in between. Germline CDR1 is SGHRS and CDR2 is YFSETQ. The CDR3 runs 12 residues. In DNA, the CDR3 is TGCGCCAGCAGCTCCTCCTATTCCGAGCAGTTCTTC. Translation gives CASSSSYSEQFF.

V gene TRBV5-1 combines with J gene TRBJ1-2; 8 positions match TRBD1. The V segment lost 6 bases and the J segment 1 base; nucleotides outside the gene matches: 8. CDR1 and CDR2 (germline): SGHRS, YFSETQ. The CDR3 is 15 amino acids. CDR3 sequence: CASTVDREINYGYTF. The CDR3 DNA reads TGCGCCAGCACCGTGGACAGGGAAATTAACTATGGCTACACCTTC.

This clone was observed once. The chain links TRBV19 to TRBJ2-2; TRBD2 matches 7 bases. With 7 bases clipped from V and 4 bases from J, the junction kept 12 bases outside the gene matches. Germline assignment: CDR1 LNHDA and CDR2 SQIVND (reference sequence). This CDR3 region has 16 residues. DNA of the CDR3: TGTGCCAGTACCCTCAACGGGCTAGCGGTCACCGGGGAGCTGTTTTTT. This encodes CASTLNGLAVTGELFF.

The chain employs TRBV7-9 and TRBJ1-3; D call uncertain. The germline CDR1 and CDR2 sequences are SEHNR and FQNEAQ (reference sequence). This CDR3 is 12 amino acids long. Trimming took 6 bases from V and 0 from J, leaving 3 bases between them. CDR3: CASRDSGNTIYF. The CDR3 nucleotides read TGTGCCAGCAGAGACTCTGGAAACACCATATATTTT. The full variable domain, in which reference TRBV7-9 and TRBJ1-3 provide the parts outside the CDR3, is DTGVSQNPRHKITKRGQNVTFRCDPISEHNRLYWYRQTLGQGPEFLTYFQNEAQLEKSRLLSDRFSAERPKGSFSTLEIQRTEQGDSAMYLCASRDSGNTIYFGEGSWLTVV.

CDR3 sequence (DNA): TGTGCCAGTAGTATTTGGACGGGGGATCAGCCCCAGCATTTT. Its translation is CASSIWTGDQPQHF. V usage is TRBV19 and J usage is TRBJ1-5, with a tentative D call TRBD1 (5 bases). The CDR3 consists of 14 residues. V shed 3 bases and J shed 5 bases, with 11 bases lying between them. Germline V lookup: CDR1 LNHDA, CDR2 SQIVND (reference sequence).

This chain links TRBV7-9 with TRBJ2-3; 10 nucleotides agree with TRBD2. Per the germline V gene, CDR1 is SEHNR and CDR2 is FQNEAQ (reference sequence). V shed 3 bases and J 5 bases; nucleotides not matched to a gene: 8. The CDR3 runs 16 residues. CDR3 loop: CASSFSSGGPQDTQYF. As DNA, the CDR3 is TGTGCCAGCAGCTTTTCTAGCGGGGGCCCCCAAGATACGCAGTATTTT.

A note on this clone: A read error may account for a junction end that differs from germline. This CDR3 is CASSLLDRVSF. The CDR3 coding sequence is TGTGCCAGCAGCTTGCTGGACAGGGTTAGTTTC. The chain couples TRBV5-5 to TRBJ2-7; 8 bases match TRBD1. This CDR3 region has 11 residues. The germline gives CDR1 SGHKS, CDR2 YYEKEE (reference sequence).

The V and J genes are TRBV5-1 and TRBJ2-2, with 9 bases lining up with TRBD1. The CDR3 runs to 18 residues. V shed 4 bases and J 2 bases; nucleotides not matched to a gene: 12. The germline gives CDR1 SGHRS, CDR2 YFSETQ. The CDR3 nucleotides read TGCGCCAGCAGCCTAACGATTCCGGGACAGGGCAACACCGGGGAGCTGTTTTTT. This gives the protein CASSLTIPGQGNTGELFF.

The chain employs TRBV6-1 and TRBJ2-7, with D unresolved. Germline assignment: CDR1 MNHNS and CDR2 SASEGT. The CDR3 contains 14 residues. The V gene lost 4 bases and the J gene lost 0 bases, with 10 bases spanning the gap. This CDR3 is CASSVADRSYEQYF. The CDR3 DNA sequence: TGTGCCAGCAGTGTCGCGGACCGCTCCTACGAGCAGTACTTC.

This rearrangement joins TRBV27 to TRBJ2-7; maybe TRBD1 (9 bases). CDR1 and CDR2 (germline): MNHEY, SMNVEV (reference sequence). This CDR3 comprises 16 residues. Trimming shortened V by 1 base and J by 7 bases, and 20 bases separated the two germline ends. Written as DNA, the CDR3 is TGTGCCAGCAGTTTATTAGCGGGACAGGGTAGTCGGGAGCAGTACTTC. Its translation: CASSLLAGQGSREQYF.

The rearrangement uses TRBV19 and TRBJ2-3; D is possibly TRBD1 (5 bases). V was clipped by 3 bases and J by 2 bases, with 15 bases between them. Germline CDR1 is LNHDA and CDR2 is SQIVND (reference sequence). The CDR3 runs 16 residues. This CDR3 is CASSMVHRKITDTQYF. CDR3 nucleotides: TGTGCCAGTAGTATGGTTCACAGGAAAATCACAGATACGCAGTATTTT.

The rearrangement links TRBV10-3 to TRBJ1-2; no definite D call. CDR3 size: 13 residues. With 4 bases removed from V and 2 bases from J, the gap between germline ends came to 8 bases. Germline CDR1 is ENHRY and CDR2 is SYGVKD. In DNA form, the CDR3 reads TGTGCCATCAGTGTCCTGGGCAACTATGGCTACACCTTC. Protein sequence: CAISVLGNYGYTF.

The chain recombines TRBV7-2 with TRBJ2-1; 8 bases are shared with TRBD2. Germline-derived CDR1 and CDR2 are SGHTA and FQGNSA. This CDR3 comprises 18 residues. Trimming removed 3 bases from V and 3 bases from J; junction bases left unmatched: 13. The CDR3 nucleotides read TGTGCCAGCAGCTTGAGCTTAGCGGGGACCTCCGGCTACAATGAGCAGTTCTTC. Its protein is CASSLSLAGTSGYNEQFF.

The chain carries TRBV28 and TRBJ2-7, with 7 bases lining up with TRBD1. This CDR3 is built from 15 residues. V was clipped by 8 bases and J by 5 bases; unmatched bases: 15. Germline V gene lookup returns CDR1 MDHEN and CDR2 SYDVKM. The CDR3 loop is CASLLRGLPVHEQYF. CDR3 nucleotide sequence: TGTGCCAGCCTACTGAGGGGGCTACCAGTCCACGAGCAGTACTTC.